A selection of T cell receptor beta chains follows, all from one sample in a study of beta chain features in type 1 diabetes. This table comes from immunoSEQ multiplex PCR, and its TCRdb copy is limited to in-frame clones, with some not included. The repertoire holds 300,000 to 400,000 clones, 10% to 15% seen once, with roughly 0.017% in the top ten. The source material was naive CD4+ T cells from blood. The receptor set was obtained from a man aged 18 to 30 in good health. The CDR3 runs from the conserved cysteine through the conserved F or W. A D gene is named only where the DNA matches it firmly. For some rows the clone size is stated as once, few or many, or as a class when expanded; others skip it.

>few|TRBD2|TRBJ2-1|TRBV4-2
CASSHVTSGRAGPEQFF
TGTGCCAGCAGCCACGTGACCTCGGGGAGGGCCGGCCCTGAGCAGTTCTTC
>-|TRBD1|TRBJ2-1|TRBV6-1
CASSQTPGQGVFF
TGTGCCAGCTCACAAACTCCGGGACAGGGAGTTTTCTTC
>-|-|TRBJ2-7|TRBV5-1
CASSYERVSYEQYF
TGCGCCAGCAGCTATGAGCGGGTTTCCTACGAGCAGTACTTC
>-|-|TRBJ1-1|TRBV25-1
CASSENSGARGAFF
TGTGCCAGCAGTGAAAATTCAGGGGCCAGGGGAGCTTTCTTT
>few|TRBD2|TRBJ2-5|TRBV5-4
CASSFDGRAGETQYF
TGTGCCAGCAGCTTTGACGGGAGGGCGGGGGAGACCCAGTACTTC
>-|-|TRBJ1-2|TRBV30
CAWSVPTRGHGYTF
TGTGCCTGGAGTGTACCCACAAGGGGCCATGGCTACACCTTC
>few|-|TRBJ1-5|TRBV4-3
CASSRQVNQPQHF
TGCGCCAGCAGCCGGCAGGTCAATCAGCCCCAGCATTTT
>-|-|TRBJ1-1|TRBV18
CASSAFEANTEAFF
TGTGCCAGCTCCGCCTTCGAAGCCAACACTGAAGCTTTCTTT
>-|TRBD1|TRBJ2-5|TRBV9
CASSTRDRGHETQYF
TGTGCCAGCAGCACCCGGGACAGGGGGCACGAGACCCAGTACTTC
>few|-|TRBJ1-5|TRBV15
CATSRDRSRVGNF
TGTGCCACCAGCAGAGATAGGAGCAGGGTGGGGAATTTT
>-|-|TRBJ2-1|TRBV10-3
CAISVEGSYNEQFF
TGTGCCATCAGTGTGGAGGGGTCCTACAATGAGCAGTTCTTC
>few|TRBD1|TRBJ2-2|TRBV5-1
CASSAGQGSNTGELFF
TGCGCCAGCAGCGCGGGACAGGGTTCGAACACCGGGGAGCTGTTTTTT
>few|-|TRBJ2-3|TRBV5-1
CASSFDSWDTQYF
TGCGCCAGCAGTTTCGACAGTTGGGATACGCAGTATTTT
>-|-|TRBJ2-7|TRBV30
CAWSVSGVEQYF
TGTGCCTGGAGTGTATCCGGGGTCGAGCAGTACTTC
>-|-|TRBJ1-2|TRBV7-2
CASSWTSGAGLQNYGYTF
TGTGCCAGCAGCTGGACGAGTGGGGCAGGGCTACAAAACTATGGCTACACCTTC
>few|TRBD2|TRBJ2-1|TRBV7-9
CASSAGRGGDNEQFF
TGTGCCAGCAGCGCCGGGAGGGGGGGTGACAATGAGCAGTTCTTC
>few|-|TRBJ2-3|TRBV5-1
CASSFGGRMDTQYF
TGCGCCAGCAGCTTCGGGGGGCGTATGGATACGCAGTATTTT
>few|-|TRBJ1-4|TRBV28
CASREANEKLFF
TGTGCCAGCAGGGAAGCGAACGAAAAACTGTTTTTT
>-|-|TRBJ1-5|TRBV7-2
CASRGDTQNQPQHF
TGTGCCAGCAGGGGCGACACACAAAATCAGCCCCAGCATTTT
>-|TRBD2|TRBJ2-3|TRBV5-4
CASSRRTSGKSTDTQYF
TGTGCCAGCAGCCGACGAACTAGCGGTAAAAGCACAGATACGCAGTATTTT
>few|-|TRBJ1-2|TRBV25-1
CATRAGANYGYTF
TGTGCCACGCGGGCAGGGGCTAACTATGGCTACACCTTC
>-|-|TRBJ1-4|TRBV7-6
CASSLSRSWRVGPEKLFF
TGTGCCAGCAGCTTAAGTAGGTCCTGGAGGGTGGGGCCTGAAAAACTGTTTTTT
>few|TRBD2|TRBJ2-7|TRBV5-6
CASSFERGPPYEQYF
TGTGCCAGCAGCTTCGAGCGGGGGCCTCCCTACGAGCAGTACTTC
>-|-|TRBJ2-4|TRBV19
CASSTELGGFQYF
TGTGCCAGTAGTACAGAACTAGGGGGTTTTCAGTACTTC
>-|-|TRBJ2-5|TRBV7-8
CASSLGRVQETQYF
TGTGCCAGCAGCTTAGGGCGGGTCCAAGAGACCCAGTACTTC
>few|TRBD1|TRBJ2-7|TRBV5-1
CASSLAPGQGAYEQYF
TGCGCCAGCAGCTTGGCACCTGGACAGGGGGCTTACGAGCAGTACTTC
>-|TRBD1|TRBJ2-7|TRBV7-8
CASSRGMDRAYEQYF
TGTGCCAGCAGCCGGGGCATGGACAGGGCGTACGAGCAGTACTTC
>few|TRBD1|TRBJ1-5|TRBV7-2
CASSRWTGGAGQPQHF
TGTGCCAGCAGCCGATGGACAGGGGGAGCGGGTCAGCCCCAGCATTTT
>few|TRBD2|TRBJ2-1|TRBV28
CASSFPSGVLREKFF
TGTGCCAGCAGTTTTCCTAGCGGGGTCCTAAGAGAAAAGTTCTTC
>-|-|TRBJ1-1|TRBV7-2
CASSLSRGNTEAFF
TGTGCCAGCAGCCTTAGTAGGGGGAACACTGAAGCTTTCTTT
>few|-|TRBJ2-7|TRBV28
CASTARGRNVYEQYF
TGTGCCAGCACCGCCCGGGGTAGGAACGTCTACGAGCAGTACTTC
>-|-|TRBJ1-2|TRBV4-3
CASSQDLRRESYGYTF
TGCGCCAGCAGCCAAGATTTACGGCGGGAAAGCTATGGCTACACCTTC
>-|TRBD1|TRBJ2-7|TRBV6-6
CASSYSGTVFLYF
TGTGCCAGCAGTTATTCCGGGACAGTCTTTCTGTACTTC
>few|-|TRBJ2-7|TRBV9
CASSVTPTDYEQYF
TGTGCCAGCAGCGTAACTCCTACTGACTACGAGCAGTACTTC
>-|TRBD1|TRBJ1-2|TRBV15
CATSRGQPRDYTF
TGTGCCACCAGCCGGGGACAGCCTCGAGACTACACCTTC
>-|-|TRBJ2-3|TRBV27
CASRTGAGDTQYF
TGTGCCAGCAGAACCGGAGCGGGAGATACGCAGTATTTT
>few|TRBD1|TRBJ2-7|TRBV29-1
CSANRGKYEQYF
TGCAGCGCAAACAGGGGGAAATACGAGCAGTACTTC
>-|-|TRBJ2-7|TRBV29-1
CSVGGLLGREQYF
TGCAGCGTGGGTGGACTTCTGGGGAGGGAGCAGTACTTC
>-|-|TRBJ2-2|TRBV27
CASSLRQQVTGELFF
TGTGCCAGCAGTTTGCGACAGCAGGTCACCGGGGAGCTGTTTTTT
>-|-|TRBJ2-1|TRBV30
CAWNRRGRSNEQFF
TGTGCCTGGAATCGGAGGGGCCGGTCTAATGAGCAGTTCTTC
>few|TRBD2|TRBJ2-7|TRBV6-5
CASMVSSGEQYF
TGTGCCAGCATGGTCTCTAGCGGCGAGCAGTACTTC
>few|-|TRBJ2-7|TRBV2
CASSEYGLLLSEQYF
TGTGCCAGCAGTGAATACGGCCTCCTACTAAGCGAGCAGTACTTC
>few|TRBD1|TRBJ2-7|TRBV4-2
CASSQGRDRGEQYF
TGTGCCAGCAGCCAAGGTCGGGACAGGGGCGAGCAGTACTTC
>-|-|TRBJ2-1|TRBV6-5
CASSNQGRGQFF
TGTGCCAGCAGTAACCAGGGCCGAGGGCAGTTCTTC
>once|-|TRBJ1-3|TRBV9
CASSASGVHGNTIYF
TGTGCCAGCAGCGCCTCCGGGGTGCATGGAAACACCATATATTTT
>-|-|TRBJ1-2|TRBV18
CASSHRDENYGYTF
TGTGCCAGCTCTCACAGGGATGAGAACTATGGCTACACCTTC
>-|TRBD2|TRBJ2-1|TRBV7-3
CASSLGGSSGNNEQFF
TGTGCCAGCAGCTTAGGGGGCAGTAGCGGGAACAATGAGCAGTTCTTC
>few|TRBD2|TRBJ2-2|TRBV5-1
CASSLAGLADTGELFF
TGCGCCAGCAGCTTGGCGGGACTAGCGGACACCGGGGAGCTGTTTTTT
>few|-|TRBJ2-2|TRBV4-3
CASSQRGSNTGELFF
TGCGCCAGCAGCCAGCGGGGCTCGAACACCGGGGAGCTGTTTTTT
>few|TRBD2|TRBJ2-7|TRBV28
CASGTSGGARYEQYF
TGTGCCAGCGGGACTAGCGGGGGGGCACGATACGAGCAGTACTTC
>-|-|TRBJ2-7|TRBV10-3
CAISYSDSYEQYF
TGTGCCATCAGCTATTCGGACAGCTACGAGCAGTACTTC
>few|TRBD1|TRBJ2-7|TRBV6-5
CASSSPGTGTEQYF
TGTGCCAGCAGTTCGCCTGGGACAGGGACCGAGCAGTACTTC
>-|-|TRBJ2-3|TRBV5-1
CASSLAAGYEDTQYF
TGCGCCAGCAGCTTGGCTGCGGGGTATGAAGATACGCAGTATTTT
>-|-|TRBJ2-7|TRBV30
CAWTPTVTSYEQYF
TGTGCCTGGACTCCGACAGTGACTTCCTACGAGCAGTACTTC
>-|TRBD1|TRBJ1-6|TRBV7-9
CASSPPTDRINSPLHF
TGTGCCAGCAGCCCACCTACGGACAGGATAAATTCACCCCTCCACTTT